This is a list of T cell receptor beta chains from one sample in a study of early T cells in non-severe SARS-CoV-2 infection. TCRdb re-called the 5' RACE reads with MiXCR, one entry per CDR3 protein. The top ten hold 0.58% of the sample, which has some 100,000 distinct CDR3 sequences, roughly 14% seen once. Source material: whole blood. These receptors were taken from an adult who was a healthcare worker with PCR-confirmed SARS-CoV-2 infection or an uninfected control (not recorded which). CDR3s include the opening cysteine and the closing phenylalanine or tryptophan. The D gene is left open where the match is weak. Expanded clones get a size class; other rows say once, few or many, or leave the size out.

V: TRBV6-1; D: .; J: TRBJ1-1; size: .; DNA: TGTGCCAGCAGTGAAGCGCACTCCCGGGGGAACACTGAAGCTTTCTTT; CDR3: CASSEAHSRGNTEAFF
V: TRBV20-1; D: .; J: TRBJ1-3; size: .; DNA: TGCAGTGCTAGAATTGGCAGCTCTGGAAACACCATATATTTT; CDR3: CSARIGSSGNTIYF
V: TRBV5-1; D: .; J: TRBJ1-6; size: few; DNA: TGCGCCAGCAGCTTGGGACCCACTGGGTCGAATTCACCCCTCCACTTT; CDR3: CASSLGPTGSNSPLHF
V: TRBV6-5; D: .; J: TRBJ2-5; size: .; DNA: TGTGCCAGCAGCCCCAGGGACGGGACCCAGTACTTC; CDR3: CASSPRDGTQYF
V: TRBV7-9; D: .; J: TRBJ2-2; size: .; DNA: TGTGCCAGCAGCCGCGGAGAACCAAGTACCGGGGAGCTGTTTTTT; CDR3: CASSRGEPSTGELFF
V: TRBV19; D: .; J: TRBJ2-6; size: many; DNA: TGTGCCAGTAGTATCATCCCGGGGAGCTCTGGGGCCAACGTCCTGACTTTC; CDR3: CASSIIPGSSGANVLTF
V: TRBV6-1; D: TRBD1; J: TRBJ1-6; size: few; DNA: TGTGCCAGCTTCGACAGGGGCAATTCACCCCTCCACTTT; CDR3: CASFDRGNSPLHF
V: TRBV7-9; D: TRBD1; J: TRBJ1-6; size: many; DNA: TGTGCCAGCAGCTCTACAGGGGTTTACCGGGCACCCCTCCACTTT; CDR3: CASSSTGVYRAPLHF
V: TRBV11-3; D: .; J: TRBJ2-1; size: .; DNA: TGTGCCAGCAGCTTAGAAAACAATGAGCAGTTCTTC; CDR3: CASSLENNEQFF
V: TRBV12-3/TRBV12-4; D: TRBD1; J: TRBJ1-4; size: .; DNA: TGTGCCAGCAGTTTCGGAACCGGGACAGAGAAACTGTTTTTT; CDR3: CASSFGTGTEKLFF
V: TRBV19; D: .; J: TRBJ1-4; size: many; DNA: TGTGCCAGTAGTATAGGAAGCTCGACTAATGAAAAACTGTTTTTT; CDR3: CASSIGSSTNEKLFF
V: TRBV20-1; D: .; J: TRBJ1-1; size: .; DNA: TGCAGTGCCCAGATGAACACTGAAGCTTTCTTT; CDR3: CSAQMNTEAFF
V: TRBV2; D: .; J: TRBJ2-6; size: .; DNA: TGTGCCAGCAGTGGACAGGTTTCCTCTGGGGCCAACGTCCTGACTTTC; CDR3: CASSGQVSSGANVLTF
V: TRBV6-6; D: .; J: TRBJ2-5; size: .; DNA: TGTGCCAGCAGTTACTCGACGGCAGGGAGAGAGACCCAGTACTTC; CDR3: CASSYSTAGRETQYF
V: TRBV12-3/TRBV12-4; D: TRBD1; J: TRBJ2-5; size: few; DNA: TGTGCCAGCAGTTTTGGGACAGGGGCCGCCGAGACCCAGTACTTC; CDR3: CASSFGTGAAETQYF
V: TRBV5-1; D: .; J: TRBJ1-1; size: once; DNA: TGCGCCAGCAGCTTGGCCGGAGAACAGGAAGTTTTCTTT; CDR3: CASSLAGEQEVFF
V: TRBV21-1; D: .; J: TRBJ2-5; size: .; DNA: TGTGCCAGCAGCCTAGGGGTTACTGGGACTAGCGGGGGAGAGACCCAGTACTTC; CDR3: CASSLGVTGTSGGETQYF
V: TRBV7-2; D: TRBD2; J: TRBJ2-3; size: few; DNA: TGTGCCAGCAGCTTCCCGACTAGCAGCACAGATACGCAGTATTTT; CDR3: CASSFPTSSTDTQYF
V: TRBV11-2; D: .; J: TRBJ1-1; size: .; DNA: TGTGCCAGCAGCTTGGCCCCGGACACTGAAGCTTTCTTT; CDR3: CASSLAPDTEAFF
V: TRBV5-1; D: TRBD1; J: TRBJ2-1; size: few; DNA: TGCGCCAGCAGCTTGACAGGGGGCCCATACAATGAGCAGTTCTTC; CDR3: CASSLTGGPYNEQFF
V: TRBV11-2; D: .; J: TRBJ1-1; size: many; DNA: TGTGCCAGCAGGAAATTAGGGGGTCTGACTGAAGCTTTCTTT; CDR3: CASRKLGGLTEAFF
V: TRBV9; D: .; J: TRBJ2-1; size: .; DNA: TGTGCCAGCGGTCCCCCAGCCTCCTCGATCAATGAGCAGTTCTTC; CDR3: CASGPPASSINEQFF
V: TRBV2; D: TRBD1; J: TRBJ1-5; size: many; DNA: TGTGCCAGCAGTGGCCTGGGACAGGGTAGTCAGCCCCAGCATTTT; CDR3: CASSGLGQGSQPQHF
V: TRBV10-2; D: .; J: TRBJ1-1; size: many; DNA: TGCGCCAGCAGTTTGAGGGGAAGGAACACTGAAGCTTTCTTT; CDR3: CASSLRGRNTEAFF
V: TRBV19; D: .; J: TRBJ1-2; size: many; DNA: TGTGCCAGTAGTAGTGGTCTGGGGGTTAACTATGGCTACACCTTC; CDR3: CASSSGLGVNYGYTF
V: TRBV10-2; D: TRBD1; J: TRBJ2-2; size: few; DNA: TGCGCCAGCAGGATTGGACAGGGAGCGAACACCGGGGAGCTGTTTTTT; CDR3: CASRIGQGANTGELFF
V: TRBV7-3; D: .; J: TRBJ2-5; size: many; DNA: TGTGCCAGCAGCCTAATTCCGACGGAGACCCAGTACTTC; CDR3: CASSLIPTETQYF
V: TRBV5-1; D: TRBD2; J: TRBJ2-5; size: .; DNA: TGCGCCAGCAGTCGGGTAGCGGGGGGATCACAAGAGACCCAGTACTTC; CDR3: CASSRVAGGSQETQYF
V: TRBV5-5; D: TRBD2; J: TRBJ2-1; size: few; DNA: TGTGCCAGCAGCCTTATAGCGGGGGTTGGTGAGCAGTTCTTC; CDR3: CASSLIAGVGEQFF
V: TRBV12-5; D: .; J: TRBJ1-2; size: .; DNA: TGTGCTAGTGGTTTGATGCAGGGGACATATGGCTACACCTTC; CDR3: CASGLMQGTYGYTF
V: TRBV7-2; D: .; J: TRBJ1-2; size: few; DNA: TGTGCCAGCAGCCCCAGGGTCACTCATAACTATGGCTACACCTTC; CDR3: CASSPRVTHNYGYTF
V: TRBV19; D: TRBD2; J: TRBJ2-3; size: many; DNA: TGTGCCAGCAAAAGGACTAGTCCATCAGATACGCAGTATTTT; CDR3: CASKRTSPSDTQYF
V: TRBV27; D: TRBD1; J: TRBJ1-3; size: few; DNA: TGTGCCAGCAGTCCAAAGACAGGGGTTGGAAACACCATATATTTT; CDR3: CASSPKTGVGNTIYF
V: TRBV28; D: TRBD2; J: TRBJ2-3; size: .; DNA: TGTGCCAGCAGTTCTAGCGGGGGCCGGGCAGATACGCAGTATTTT; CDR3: CASSSSGGRADTQYF
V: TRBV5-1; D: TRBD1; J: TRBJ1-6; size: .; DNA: TGCGCCAGCAGCGAGGGGACAGACCGGACTTCTAATTCACCCCTCCACTTT; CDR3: CASSEGTDRTSNSPLHF
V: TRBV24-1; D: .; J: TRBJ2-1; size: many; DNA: TGTGCCACCAGTGGGACTATGCCCCAAGGGAATGAGCAGTTCTTC; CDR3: CATSGTMPQGNEQFF
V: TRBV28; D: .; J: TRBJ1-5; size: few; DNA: TGTGCCAGCACCAAGGGGCATCAGCCCCAGCATTTT; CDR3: CASTKGHQPQHF
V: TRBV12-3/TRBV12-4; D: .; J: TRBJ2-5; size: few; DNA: TGTGCCAGCGGGAACTCTAAAGAGACCCAGTACTTC; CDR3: CASGNSKETQYF
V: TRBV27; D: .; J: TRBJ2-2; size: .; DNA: TGTGCCAGCAGTTTACGGTGGACAACTACCGGGGAGCTGTTTTTT; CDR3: CASSLRWTTTGELFF
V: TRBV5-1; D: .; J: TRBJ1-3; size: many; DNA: TGCGCCAGCAGCTTGGCCGGGAGCCGGCGGGGAAACACCATATATTTT; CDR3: CASSLAGSRRGNTIYF
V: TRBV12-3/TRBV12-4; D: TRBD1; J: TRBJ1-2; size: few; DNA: TGTGCCAGCGGTGAGACAGGGGGGACAAATGGCTACACCTTC; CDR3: CASGETGGTNGYTF
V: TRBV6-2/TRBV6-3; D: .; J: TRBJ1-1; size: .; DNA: TGTGCCGGCAGGCTTCAGGCGATTAACACTGAAGCTTTCTTT; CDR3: CAGRLQAINTEAFF
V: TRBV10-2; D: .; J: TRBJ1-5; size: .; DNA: TGCGCCAGCAGTGATCCAAGGGGCAGGGATTCCTATCAGCCCCAGCATTTT; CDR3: CASSDPRGRDSYQPQHF
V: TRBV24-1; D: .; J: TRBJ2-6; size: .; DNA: TGTGCCACCAGTGATGTTCGGGCCACCGCTGGGGCCAACGTCCTGACTTTC; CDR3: CATSDVRATAGANVLTF
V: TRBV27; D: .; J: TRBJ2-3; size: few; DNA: TGTGCCAGCAGGTATTATGGATCAGATACGCAGTATTTT; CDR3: CASRYYGSDTQYF
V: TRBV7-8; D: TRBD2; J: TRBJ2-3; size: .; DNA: TGTGCCAGCAGCCAAACTAGCGGGGGGACTAGCACAGATACGCAGTATTTT; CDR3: CASSQTSGGTSTDTQYF
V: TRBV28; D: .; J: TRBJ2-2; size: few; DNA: TGTGCCAGCAGCCATGATAAGTGGGGAGAAAATTCCGGGGAGCTGTTTTTT; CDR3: CASSHDKWGENSGELFF
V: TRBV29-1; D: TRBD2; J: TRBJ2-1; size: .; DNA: TGCAGCGTTGTCGGCGGGGGTTTCAATGAGCAGTTCTTC; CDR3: CSVVGGGFNEQFF
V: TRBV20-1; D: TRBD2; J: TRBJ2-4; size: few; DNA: TGCAGTACGAGAGCGGGGCAAAACATTCAGTACTTC; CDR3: CSTRAGQNIQYF
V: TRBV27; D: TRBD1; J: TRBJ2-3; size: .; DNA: TGTGCCATCTCCCGACAGGGGGCGACGGATACGCAGTATTTT; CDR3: CAISRQGATDTQYF
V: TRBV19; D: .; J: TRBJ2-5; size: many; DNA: TGTGCCAGTGGTGGGCGGACAAGGCAAGAGACCCAGTACTTC; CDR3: CASGGRTRQETQYF
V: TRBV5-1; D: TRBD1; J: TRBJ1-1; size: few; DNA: TGCGCCAGCACCCTGGGACAGCTGAACACTGAAGCTTTCTTT; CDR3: CASTLGQLNTEAFF
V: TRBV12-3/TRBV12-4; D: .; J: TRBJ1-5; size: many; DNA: TGTGCCAGCAGTCATAACAGGTATAGCAATCAGCCCCAGCATTTT; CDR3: CASSHNRYSNQPQHF
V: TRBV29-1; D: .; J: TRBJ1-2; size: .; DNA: TGCAGCCCGGAGGCCTACGGCTACACCTTC; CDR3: CSPEAYGYTF